The clone carrying this T cell receptor (beta chain) occurred a few times. Its specificity is not known. This specimen belongs to a study of shared clonotypes between healthy human individuals. The study, taken as a whole, reports: The researchers took only blood, and tissue repertoires probably look different. When naive CD4 clonotypes were compared across a few donors, around 5% were shared.

Assay used: immunoSEQ multiplex PCR; TCRdb lists only in-frame clones, some missing. The sample includes about 640,000 clones, more than 70% of them seen just once. Germline V gene sequence: CDR1 MDHEN, CDR2 SYDVKM. The CDR3 length is 18 residues. V lost 9 bases and J lost 2; bases outside the gene matches: 20. Participating donors were healthy, HIV-negative adults free of recent acute infections or vaccinations. Donors were Caucasian adults residing in Nashville, Tennessee, USA. This TCR came from a woman aged 25-40 years in good health. The chain has TRBV28 and TRBJ1-2; 8 bases agree with TRBD1. Sequenced sample: memory CD4+ T cells sorted from blood. As to subset: CD45RA-negative fraction. The CDR3 loop is CARTYGAFGQGGNYGYTF. CDR3 coding DNA: TGTGCCAGAACATATGGGGCTTTTGGACAGGGCGGCAACTATGGCTACACCTTC.